One and the same sample provided the 29 T cell receptor beta chains below, sequenced in a study of blood T cell repertoires in COVID-19 (dated by TCRdb to 2019 to 2021). The library was generated by the immunoSEQ multiplex PCR assay. In TCRdb, the immuneACCESS table is reduced to in-frame sequences with V and J assigned. These tables do not hold every clone; where another copy was compared, an unresolved V gene accounts for under half, and the others remain unexplained. The sample records roughly 30,000 clones, roughly 84% of which are singletons. The ten biggest clones cover approximately 15% of the sample. The material sequenced was peripheral blood. The receptors shown here come from a human donor in a cohort sampled during active COVID-19. The donor label of this sample is uncertain.

The genes are TRBV6-5 and TRBJ2-5; possible D gene TRBD1, 6 bases. Trimming removed 6 bases at V and 3 bases at J, with 8 bases between. Germline-derived CDR1 and CDR2 are MNHEY and SVGAGI. The CDR3 is 12 amino acids. The CDR3 nucleotides read TGTGCCAGCAGGAACAGGGAAGAGACCCAGTACTTC. Translating it yields CASRNREETQYF.

This clone was seen more than once but under ten times. The chain recombines TRBV5-1 with TRBJ2-1; possible D gene TRBD1, 5 bases. This CDR3 contains 13 residues. Germline-derived CDR1 and CDR2 are SGHRS and YFSETQ. V was cut by 4 bases and J by 5 bases, with 10 bases left in between. Here the CDR3 reads CASSLGQHNEQFF. CDR3 DNA sequence: TGCGCCAGCAGCCTTGGACAACACAATGAGCAGTTCTTC. Based on the CDR3 plus reference TRBV5-1 and TRBJ2-1, the full variable domain is KAGVTQTPRYLIKTRGQQVTLSCSPISGHRSVSWYQQTPGQGLQFLFEYFSETQRNKGNFPGRFSGRQFSNSRSEMNVSTLELGDSALYLCASSLGQHNEQFFGPGTRLTVL.

The V and J genes are TRBV7-2 and TRBJ2-7; D not certain. V lost 5 bases to trimming and J lost 3 bases, with 11 bases between them. The CDR3 spans 13 residues. The germline V gene encodes CDR1 SGHTA and CDR2 FQGNSA. The DNA of the CDR3 is TGTGCCAGCAGCCCTCGCGGAAACTACGAGCAGTACTTC. It yields the protein CASSPRGNYEQYF.

V usage is TRBV19 and J usage is TRBJ2-2, with 10 bases lining up with TRBD1. The CDR3 is made up of 15 amino acids. Germline values: CDR1 LNHDA, CDR2 SQIVND (reference sequence). Trimming cost V 6 bases and J 6 bases; bases outside gene matches: 7. CDR3: CASSPGQGFAGELFF. CDR3 DNA sequence: TGTGCCAGTAGCCCGGGACAGGGGTTTGCCGGGGAGCTGTTTTTT.

The count of this clone is one. CDR3 nucleotides: TGTGCCAGCAGTTACTCGAGAGGAGGCTACACCTTC. This codes for CASSYSRGGYTF. The chain couples TRBV6-5 to TRBJ1-2; D is undetermined. CDR3 length equals 12 residues. V lost 0 bases to trimming and J lost 8 bases, with 7 bases between them. Germline CDR1 reads MNHEY; CDR2 reads SVGAGI.

This clone was observed a single time. The V call is TRBV19, the J call TRBJ2-5; tentative D call: TRBD1 (6 bases). This CDR3 spans 16 amino acids. V was trimmed by 3 bases and J by 0 bases, leaving 14 bases between them. The germline CDR1 and CDR2 sequences are LNHDA and SQIVND (reference sequence). CDR3: CASSIGVTGYQETQYF. CDR3 coding DNA: TGTGCCAGTAGTATCGGGGTCACAGGGTACCAAGAGACCCAGTACTTC.

The rearrangement uses TRBV24-1 and TRBJ1-1; 7 nucleotides line up with TRBD1. The germline gives CDR1 KGHDR, CDR2 SFDVKD. The trim removed 5 bases at V and 8 bases at J, leaving 4 bases unmatched. The CDR3 contains 12 residues. The CDR3 DNA reads as TGTGCCACCAGTGCCCCGACAGGGGAAGCTTTCTTT. It is translated as CATSAPTGEAFF.

The chain uses TRBV6-2 or TRBV6-3 and TRBJ1-2, with 10 positions matching TRBD1. The CDR3 sequence is 14 residues long. The germline V gene encodes CDR1 MNHEY and CDR2 SVGEGT. The junction had 7 bases not matched to a gene; V was cut back by 4 bases and J by 8 bases. CDR3 region: CASSFRQGAFGYTF. CDR3 in DNA: TGTGCCAGCAGTTTTCGACAGGGGGCGTTCGGCTACACCTTC.

The chain combines TRBV5-1 with TRBJ1-1; no definite D call. The germline V gene encodes CDR1 SGHRS and CDR2 YFSETQ. V was clipped by 0 bases and J by 0 bases, with 12 bases between them. The CDR3 has 16 residues. The CDR3 DNA reads as TGCGCCAGCAGCTTGGGACAAACCAGAATGAACACTGAAGCTTTCTTT. Its translation is CASSLGQTRMNTEAFF.

CDR3: CASSEGTSGGAWETQYF. The CDR3 nucleotides read TGTGCCAGCAGTGAAGGGACTAGCGGGGGGGCTTGGGAGACCCAGTACTTC. V and J are TRBV2 and TRBJ2-5; 15 nucleotides match TRBD2. Trimming removed 1 base from V and 5 bases from J; junction bases left unmatched: 5. The CDR3 is 17 residues long. Germline-derived CDR1 and CDR2 are SNHLY and FYNNEI.

V is TRBV27 and J is TRBJ2-5, with a possible D match to TRBD2 (5 bases). The CDR3 consists of 15 residues. Looked up from germline, CDR1 is MNHEY and CDR2 is SMNVEV (reference sequence). Trimming removed 1 base from V and 4 bases from J, with 13 bases in between. Written as DNA, the CDR3 is TGTGCCAGCAGTTTATATATGAGGGATACAGAGACCCAGTACTTC. It translates to CASSLYMRDTETQYF.

J is TRBJ1-5 and V is TRBV12-3 or TRBV12-4; unclear D gene. The CDR3 extends over 13 amino acids. V was cut by 0 bases and J by 2 bases, with 2 bases left in between. The DNA for the CDR3 is TGTGCCAGCAGTTTAGCCGGCAATCAGCCCCAGCATTTT. This translates into CASSLAGNQPQHF.

This chain uses TRBV7-2 with TRBJ2-1; 10 nucleotides agree with TRBD2. The CDR3 has 18 amino acids. Trimming at V came to 1 base and at J to 4 bases, leaving 10 bases not matched to a gene. CDR1 and CDR2 from the germline V gene are SGHTA and FQGNSA. The CDR3 DNA sequence: TGTGCCAGCAGCTTAGGGTGGCGAGCGGGGGGGTCGTACAATGAGCAGTTCTTC. Translation: CASSLGWRAGGSYNEQFF.

The chain couples TRBV29-1 to TRBJ1-5; 7 bases match TRBD1. The V gene's germline CDR1 is SQVTM and CDR2 ANQGSEA. J gave up 3 bases and V 3 bases, and 5 bases lay outside the gene matches. This CDR3 comprises 14 residues. Here the CDR3 reads CSVDGGGYNQPQHF. DNA of the CDR3: TGCAGCGTTGATGGAGGGGGCTACAATCAGCCCCAGCATTTT.

The CDR3: CASSSSTGETQYF. Written as DNA, the CDR3 is TGTGCCAGCAGTTCGAGCACAGGGGAGACCCAGTACTTC. The chain combines TRBV6-5 with TRBJ2-5; tentatively, D is TRBD1 (6 bases). Germline values: CDR1 MNHEY, CDR2 SVGAGI. The CDR3 has 13 residues. V shed 4 bases and J shed 5 bases, with 11 bases lying between them.

This clone was seen just once. The chain links TRBV11-2 to TRBJ2-7, with D tentatively TRBD2 (6 bases). Germline V gives CDR1 SGHAT, CDR2 FQNNGV. CDR3 length: 12 amino acids. Trimming removed 4 bases at V and 4 bases at J, with 8 bases between. This CDR3 reads CASSSGLYEQYF. The DNA for the CDR3 is TGTGCCAGCAGCTCGGGACTTTACGAGCAGTACTTC.

The V and J genes are TRBV3-1 (or the pseudogene TRBV3-2) and TRBJ2-3; 8 positions agree with TRBD1. This CDR3 is built from 15 residues. The V gene's germline CDR1 is LGHDT and CDR2 YNNKEL (reference sequence). V lost 1 base to trimming and J lost 5 bases; unmatched junction nucleotides: 5. CDR3 coding DNA: TGTGCCAGCAGCCAAGGGGACAGGAGTCGAGATACGCAGTATTTT. Residues: CASSQGDRSRDTQYF.

This chain joins TRBV4-1 and TRBJ2-7; 9 bases align to TRBD2. Germline V CDR1 and CDR2: MGHRA, YSYEKL. J was trimmed by 4 bases and V by 2 bases; bases with no gene match: 6. This CDR3 comprises 15 residues. The CDR3, as DNA: TGCGCCAGCAGCCAATCTAGCGGGGTACGGTACGAGCAGTACTTC. Protein: CASSQSSGVRYEQYF.

This clone was seen once. The chain employs TRBV7-9 and TRBJ2-1; D is perhaps TRBD2 (6 bases). This CDR3 spans 16 amino acids. Germline V gene lookup returns CDR1 SEHNR and CDR2 FQNEAQ (reference sequence). V lost 2 bases and J lost 4, with 15 bases in between. Here the CDR3 DNA reads TGTGCCAGCAGCTTAAACACGGGGGAAAGGTACAATGAGCAGTTCTTC. Its translation: CASSLNTGERYNEQFF.

The J gene is TRBJ1-3, the V gene TRBV19; no clear D. CDR3 length: 16 amino acids. The germline V and J ends were trimmed by 1 base and 0 bases, with 10 bases remaining between them. The germline gives CDR1 LNHDA, CDR2 SQIVND (reference sequence). The CDR3 nucleotides are TGTGCCAGTAGTATAGTACAGCCAAGCTCTGGAAACACCATATATTTT. Translation gives CASSIVQPSSGNTIYF.

The V gene is TRBV6-5, the J gene TRBJ2-1; maybe TRBD1 (6 bases). CDR3 length: 15 amino acids. V was shortened by 7 bases and J by 10 bases, with 23 bases between the two germline ends. Germline V gene sequence: CDR1 MNHEY, CDR2 SVGAGI. CDR3 nucleotide sequence: TGTGCCAGCACATATTGGGGGCCAGGGTACGGAGAGCAGTTCTTC. This encodes CASTYWGPGYGEQFF.

The chain couples TRBV5-1 to TRBJ2-2; D unresolved. The CDR3 is 14 amino acids. The germline CDR1 and CDR2 sequences are SGHRS and YFSETQ. The germline V and J ends were trimmed by 0 bases and 6 bases, with 9 bases remaining between them. In DNA, the CDR3 is TGCGCCAGCAGCTTGGAGCCTGGTCCCGGGGAGCTGTTTTTT. Protein: CASSLEPGPGELFF.

In this sample, this clone turned up once. This chain joins TRBV7-2 and TRBJ2-1, with 11 bases identical to TRBD2. The V gene end was trimmed by 4 bases and the J gene end by 9 bases; junction bases not matched to a gene: 11. Germline values: CDR1 SGHTA, CDR2 FQGNSA. This CDR3 has 16 residues. Here the CDR3 DNA reads TGTGCCAGCAGCTCAATAGCGGGGGGGCCCACAATTGAGCAGTTCTTC. Translation: CASSSIAGGPTIEQFF.

The V gene is TRBV7-6, the J gene TRBJ1-3; no clear D gene. The germline V and J ends were trimmed by 4 bases and 0 bases, with 10 bases remaining between them. CDR3 length: 15 residues. The germline gives CDR1 SGHVS, CDR2 FNYEAQ. In DNA, the CDR3 is TGTGCCAGCAGCTCGACACCGAGCTCTGGAAACACCATATATTTT. This translates into CASSSTPSSGNTIYF.

The chain has TRBV7-6 and TRBJ2-3; 11 nucleotides match TRBD2. The J segment lost 4 bases and the V segment lost 1 base, leaving 10 bases of the junction unmatched. This CDR3 comprises 18 residues. Germline CDR1 reads SGHVS; CDR2 reads FNYEAQ. This CDR3 is CASSLVGASGGPSDTQYF. CDR3 nucleotides: TGTGCCAGCAGCTTAGTAGGGGCTAGCGGGGGGCCTTCAGATACGCAGTATTTT.

The rearrangement uses TRBV2 and TRBJ2-7; 8 nucleotides match TRBD1. Per germline, CDR1 SNHLY and CDR2 FYNNEI. Losses at the gene ends were 11 bases for V and 1 base for J; bases not matched to a gene: 4. This CDR3 comprises 12 residues. The CDR3 DNA reads TGTGCCGTAGACAGGGGATCCTACGAGCAGTACTTC. Translating it yields CAVDRGSYEQYF.

The V gene is TRBV7-3, the J gene TRBJ2-1, with 8 bases lining up with TRBD2. With V trimmed by 8 bases and J by 2 bases, 5 bases remained unmatched. The CDR3 length is 14 residues. The germline V gene has CDR1 SGHTA and CDR2 FQGTGA. The CDR3 sequence is CASSKGLAYNEQFF. The CDR3 DNA follows: TGTGCCAGCTCAAAGGGACTAGCCTACAATGAGCAGTTCTTC.

The chain recombines TRBV27 with TRBJ2-1, with a weak D call TRBD2 (6 bases). This CDR3 has 14 residues. The germline V gene encodes CDR1 MNHEY and CDR2 SMNVEV (reference sequence). Trimming cost V 5 bases and J 4 bases, with 12 bases left between them. The CDR3, as DNA: TGTGCCAGCAGTACGAGGGGAGGTTACAATGAGCAGTTCTTC. It codes for CASSTRGGYNEQFF.

The chain links TRBV11-2 to TRBJ2-1; TRBD1 aligns across 8 bases. Germline lookup yields CDR1 SGHAT and CDR2 FQNNGV. This CDR3 comprises 16 residues. V was clipped by 5 bases and J by 0 bases; unmatched bases: 6. The CDR3 region is CASSHGQGSSYNEQFF. CDR3 coding DNA: TGTGCCAGCAGCCACGGACAGGGAAGCTCCTACAATGAGCAGTTCTTC. Drawing the rest from reference TRBV11-2 and TRBJ2-1, the complete variable domain is EAGVAQSPRYKIIEKRQSVAFWCNPISGHATLYWYQQILGQGPKLLIQFQNNGVVDDSQLPKDRFSAERLKGVDSTLKIQPAKLEDSAVYLCASSHGQGSSYNEQFFGPGTRLTVL.